The rows below give T cell receptor beta chains drawn from one sample of a study of human T cells and chemical hapten exposure. TCRdb redid the calling of the RACE reads with MiXCR, one entry per CDR3 protein. The sample yields around 99,000 distinct CDR3 sequences, more than 7% seen once. The sample here was whole blood, taken in connection with sensitization to the hapten diphenylcyclopropenone (DPC). These receptors all come from a woman in her thirties or forties with alopecia areata. Some clones in this sample may be carry-over from other donors' samples. The CDR3 runs from the conserved cysteine through the conserved F or W. Expanded clones are given a class, and other clones once, few, many or no size at all.

CDR3	size	V
CASSRNWIQETQYF	many	TRBV7-9
CASRRTEQETQYF	.	TRBV6-2/TRBV6-3
CATSRDSRYEQYF	.	TRBV15
CASRQGRSNIQYF	.	TRBV3-1
CSVWRGSREKLFF	.	TRBV29-1
CAISESSGGTDEQFF	few	TRBV10-3
CASSLNRGHTEAFF	many	TRBV7-7
CASSPSRRRDTRTDTQYF	many	TRBV27
CATSSSFSNQPQHF	many	TRBV24-1
CASSWTGKDQPQHF	.	TRBV6-6
CASSYSPLAAVGGQPQHF	many	TRBV6-2/TRBV6-3
CASSLYNNQPQHF	many	TRBV7-2
CASSQGGQELSLYEQYF	many	TRBV4-1
CASSLMEDLNTEAFF	few	TRBV5-1